What follows are 27 T cell receptor beta chains derived from one specimen sequenced in a study of blood T cell repertoires in COVID-19. The table came from immunoSEQ multiplex PCR; TCRdb's copy has only in-frame clones and leaves some out. The sample shows over 80,000 clones, about 71% of them seen only once. Sequenced input: peripheral blood. The receptors here all came from a woman aged 45 to 65 with acute or convalescent COVID-19.

The gene calls are TRBV15 and TRBJ2-1; 8 positions agree with TRBD1. CDR3 length: 15 amino acids. Trimming cost V 4 bases and J 5 bases; bases outside gene matches: 7. Germline V gene sequence: CDR1 LNHNV, CDR2 YYDKDF (reference sequence). CDR3 bases: TGTGCCACCAGCACCAGGGGGCCTCCCCACAATGAGCAGTTCTTC. It specifies CATSTRGPPHNEQFF.

CDR3 sequence reads: CASSYSREGPTYEQYF. The DNA of the CDR3 is TGTGCCAGCAGTTACTCTCGGGAGGGACCCACCTACGAGCAGTACTTC. V usage is TRBV6-6 and J usage is TRBJ2-7; TRBD2 matches 8 bases. V was clipped by 0 bases and J by 2 bases; unmatched bases: 6. Germline V CDR1 and CDR2: MNHNY, SVGAGI (reference sequence). The CDR3 consists of 16 residues.

The gene calls are TRBV5-5 and TRBJ1-1; weak D call: TRBD1 (6 bases). Germline CDR1 and CDR2: SGHKS and YYEKEE (reference sequence). The length of the CDR3 is 15 residues. The germline V and J ends were trimmed by 0 bases and 4 bases, with 13 bases remaining between them. The chain's CDR3 is CASSLEGGDTTEAFF. The CDR3 nucleotides are TGTGCCAGCAGCTTGGAAGGGGGGGATACCACTGAAGCTTTCTTT.

The chain links TRBV19 to TRBJ2-1; 9 bases match TRBD1. The CDR3 sequence is 15 residues long. V trimming: 5 bases; J trimming: 4 bases; junction bases outside the gene matches: 6. From germline, CDR1 is LNHDA and CDR2 SQIVND (reference sequence). CDR3 region: CASSSQGASYNEQFF. In nucleotides, the CDR3 is TGTGCCAGTAGTTCACAGGGGGCTTCGTACAATGAGCAGTTCTTC.

The V call is TRBV5-1, the J call TRBJ2-3; 9 nucleotides agree with TRBD2. From germline, CDR1 is SGHRS and CDR2 YFSETQ. V dropped 5 bases and J dropped 4; count of bases not matched to a gene: 5. The length of the CDR3 is 14 residues. The chain's CDR3 is CASSPGGGADTQYF. CDR3 DNA: TGCGCCAGCAGTCCGGGCGGGGGGGCAGATACGCAGTATTTT.

This clone turned up a few times. The rearrangement joins TRBV11-2 to TRBJ1-1; the D is unclear. Trimming left V 5 bases short and J 4 bases short, with 11 bases between. The CDR3 has 13 amino acids. Germline V gene data show CDR1 as SGHAT and CDR2 as FQNNGV. The CDR3 spells CASSTRAATEAFF. The CDR3 DNA follows: TGTGCCAGCAGCACTCGTGCGGCCACTGAAGCTTTCTTT.

A single count supports this clone. V is TRBV10-3 and J is TRBJ2-1; D is perhaps TRBD2 (6 bases). From germline, CDR1 is ENHRY and CDR2 SYGVKD. CDR3 length: 13 residues. Trimming removed 10 bases at V and 7 bases at J, with 17 bases between. In DNA form, the CDR3 reads TGTGCCACCACGGAGGGGCGGAGGAATGAGCAGTTCTTC. Its protein product is CATTEGRRNEQFF.

This chain links TRBV28 with TRBJ2-3; D possibly corresponds to TRBD1 (5 bases). This CDR3 is built from 11 residues. Trimming left V 7 bases short and J 5 bases short, with 7 bases between. Germline V gives CDR1 MDHEN, CDR2 SYDVKM. The CDR3 DNA follows: TGTGCCAGCATAGGGGAAGATACGCAGTATTTT. This translates into CASIGEDTQYF.

The V gene is TRBV14, the J gene TRBJ2-3; D might be TRBD2 (5 bases). The V gene's germline CDR1 is SGHDN and CDR2 FVKESK. There are 14 residues in the CDR3. V was shortened by 2 bases and J by 5 bases, with 11 bases between the two germline ends. In DNA form, the CDR3 reads TGTGCCAGCAGCCAAAGGACTTTTAGAGATACGCAGTATTTT. Protein product: CASSQRTFRDTQYF. The variable domain in full, completed from reference TRBV14 and TRBJ2-3, reads EAGVTQFPSHSVIEKGQTVTLRCDPISGHDNLYWYRRVMGKEIKFLLHFVKESKQDESGMPNNRFLAERTGGTYSTLKVQPAELEDSGVYFCASSQRTFRDTQYFGPGTRLTVL.

This rearrangement joins TRBV12-3 or TRBV12-4 to TRBJ1-3; D ambiguous. CDR3 length: 11 amino acids. Trimming pared 6 bases from V and 7 bases from J, leaving 7 bases between. The CDR3 DNA reads as TGTGCCAGCAGCCCCTCGAACACCATATATTTT. This encodes CASSPSNTIYF.

There are a few counts of this clone. Different DNA sequences within this sample yield the same CDR3. The chain uses TRBV7-9 and TRBJ1-1; D is ambiguous. From germline, CDR1 is SEHNR and CDR2 FQNEAQ (reference sequence). The ends were cut back, 0 bases at V and 1 base at J, with 6 bases in the middle. The CDR3 is 14 amino acids. The CDR3 nucleotides read TGTGCCAGCAGCTTAGCGGGAGGGAACACTGAAGCTTTCTTT. Translated: CASSLAGGNTEAFF.

J is TRBJ1-1 and V is TRBV19, with D unresolved. V was clipped by 6 bases and J by 1 base, with 12 bases between them. The CDR3 extends over 14 amino acids. Germline CDR1 reads LNHDA; CDR2 reads SQIVND (reference sequence). CDR3 sequence: CASRLLVRNTEAFF. Here the CDR3 DNA reads TGTGCCAGTAGGCTACTCGTTAGGAACACTGAAGCTTTCTTT.

The chain has TRBV18 and TRBJ1-3, with TRBD1 identical over 7 bases. Germline V CDR1 and CDR2: KGHSH, LQKENI. The CDR3 has 19 residues. The ends lost 1 base at V and 0 bases at J; junction bases unmatched: 12. The CDR3 nucleotides read TGTGCCAGCTCACCACGAGAAGGGACAGCCCCTCTCTCTGGAAACACCATATATTTT. Translating gives CASSPREGTAPLSGNTIYF.

The chain combines TRBV6-5 with TRBJ1-1, with a tentative D call TRBD1 (6 bases). V was clipped by 5 bases and J by 4 bases, with 11 bases between them. Per germline, CDR1 MNHEY and CDR2 SVGAGI. CDR3 length: 13 residues. CDR3 protein: CASSLGQFTEAFF. CDR3 DNA: TGTGCCAGCAGTCTTGGACAGTTCACTGAAGCTTTCTTT.

The sample holds one count of this clone. The V and J genes are TRBV5-1 and TRBJ1-2, with D possibly matching TRBD1 (6 bases). The CDR3 is 15 amino acids. The V gene lost 0 bases and the J gene lost 8 bases, with 17 bases spanning the gap. Germline V gene data show CDR1 as SGHRS and CDR2 as YFSETQ. CDR3 sequence: CASSLDREVSRGYTF. DNA for the CDR3: TGCGCCAGCAGCTTGGACAGGGAAGTTAGTAGGGGCTACACCTTC.

The genes are TRBV18 and TRBJ1-1; TRBD1 matches 7 bases. This CDR3 is built from 15 residues. The germline CDR1 and CDR2 sequences are KGHSH and LQKENI. Germline trimming cut 1 base from V and 1 base from J; bases unmatched to any gene: 3. The CDR3 loop is CASSPLRTGNTEAFF. CDR3 bases: TGTGCCAGCTCACCACTTCGGACAGGGAACACTGAAGCTTTCTTT.

The chain recombines TRBV30 with TRBJ1-1, with D possibly TRBD1 on 6 matching bases. With 3 bases removed from V and 1 base from J, the gap between germline ends came to 15 bases. The CDR3 covers 15 residues. The germline CDR1 and CDR2 sequences are GTSNPN and SVGIG (reference sequence). The CDR3, as DNA: TGTGCCTGGAGCCGGACAGCCCGGGGGAACACTGAAGCTTTCTTT. It translates to CAWSRTARGNTEAFF.

The chain recombines TRBV11-2 with TRBJ1-2; 7 nucleotides agree with TRBD1. CDR3 size: 12 residues. From germline, CDR1 is SGHAT and CDR2 FQNNGV. V trimming: 2 bases; J trimming: 7 bases; junction bases outside the gene matches: 1. Written as DNA, the CDR3 is TGTGCCAGCAGCTTAACAGGGGTTGGCTACACCTTC. Amino acids: CASSLTGVGYTF. Variable domain in full (rest from reference TRBV11-2 and TRBJ1-2): EAGVAQSPRYKIIEKRQSVAFWCNPISGHATLYWYQQILGQGPKLLIQFQNNGVVDDSQLPKDRFSAERLKGVDSTLKIQPAKLEDSAVYLCASSLTGVGYTFGSGTRLTVV.

The chain employs TRBV29-1 and TRBJ1-1, with 8 nucleotides matching TRBD1. With V trimmed by 6 bases and J by 7 bases, 7 bases remained unmatched. The CDR3 sequence is 12 residues long. Germline loops: CDR1 SQVTM, CDR2 ANQGSEA. The CDR3 DNA reads as TGCAGCGTCAACCAGGGGGCATTTGAAGCTTTCTTT. Amino acid sequence: CSVNQGAFEAFF.

The genes are TRBV28 and TRBJ1-2, with 9 bases aligning to TRBD1. This CDR3 has 16 residues. Germline values: CDR1 MDHEN, CDR2 SYDVKM. Losses at the gene ends were 7 bases for V and 2 bases for J; bases not matched to a gene: 11. The CDR3 DNA sequence: TGTGCCAGCAACTACGAACCGGGACAGGGAAACTATGGCTACACCTTC. Translation: CASNYEPGQGNYGYTF.

The table lists this clone with many counts. The gene calls are TRBV3-1 (or the pseudogene TRBV3-2) and TRBJ2-7; possibly TRBD2 for D (6 bases). The CDR3 consists of 15 residues. V lost 4 bases and J 3 bases, leaving 16 bases between the germline ends. Germline V gene sequence: CDR1 LGHDT, CDR2 YNNKEL (reference sequence). The CDR3 reads CASSPPGLQNYEQYF. As DNA, the CDR3 is TGTGCCAGCAGCCCCCCGGGACTTCAAAACTACGAGCAGTACTTC.

This clone was counted a few times. The chain recombines TRBV24-1 with TRBJ1-2; 7 bases fit TRBD1. V dropped 4 bases and J dropped 7; count of bases not matched to a gene: 11. Germline CDR1 and CDR2: KGHDR and SFDVKD. The CDR3 covers 15 residues. The DNA of the CDR3 is TGTGCCACCAGTGACCCTATGACAGGGTTGGGTGGCTACACCTTC. It encodes CATSDPMTGLGGYTF.

The chain recombines TRBV19 with TRBJ1-3; 7 nucleotides match TRBD1. V lost 5 bases, J lost 1 base, and 5 bases stayed unmatched. The germline gives CDR1 LNHDA, CDR2 SQIVND (reference sequence). The CDR3 is 15 amino acids. The DNA for the CDR3 is TGTGCCAGTAGTGTCCGGGACAGTTCTGGAAACACCATATATTTT. Its translation is CASSVRDSSGNTIYF.

The CDR3 region is CASSLKQGNYGYTF. In nucleotides, the CDR3 is TGCGCCAGCAGCTTGAAGCAGGGAAACTATGGCTACACCTTC. The chain employs TRBV5-1 and TRBJ1-2, with TRBD1 as a possible D gene (5 bases). Trimming took off 1 base at V and 2 bases at J, with 9 bases between the two ends. This CDR3 spans 14 amino acids. Germline CDR1 is SGHRS and CDR2 is YFSETQ.

The J gene is TRBJ2-7, the V gene TRBV27; D possibly corresponds to TRBD2 (6 bases). Between the trimmed V and J ends, which lost 2 bases and 12 bases, there was a span of 20 bases. This CDR3 has 14 amino acids. Germline V gives CDR1 MNHEY, CDR2 SMNVEV (reference sequence). CDR3 nucleotides: TGTGCCAGCAGTTTAGGGGTAGCGGCTCCCTTCCCGTACTTC. It yields the protein CASSLGVAAPFPYF.

This clone was observed a handful of times. The J gene is TRBJ2-7, the V gene TRBV6-5; 7 bases agree with TRBD2. From germline, CDR1 is MNHEY and CDR2 SVGAGI. After removal of 7 bases from V and 3 bases from J, the junction contained 6 bases not matched to a gene. The CDR3 covers 13 residues. The CDR3 nucleotides are TGTGCCAGCACTCCGGGGGGAGTCTACGAGCAGTACTTC. It yields the protein CASTPGGVYEQYF.

The genes are TRBV4-2 and TRBJ2-3; TRBD1 is a possible D gene (7 bases). CDR1 and CDR2 from the germline V gene are LGHNA and YNFKEQ. CDR3 length equals 16 residues. Between the trimmed V and J ends, which lost 0 bases and 4 bases, there was a span of 14 bases. The CDR3 is CASSQETARGADTQYF. For the CDR3, the DNA is TGTGCCAGCAGCCAAGAAACGGCCAGGGGGGCAGATACGCAGTATTTT.